This TCR beta chain was recorded in a study of cytomegalovirus exposure and HLA in healthy donors. This clone was observed a handful of times. Its antigen is not known. Primers included in the PCR were 60 Vbeta and 13 Jbeta primers. In the original workflow: Roughly 76 million unique TCR beta chains, 10 million to 13 million of them shared, were counted by a later analysis. Sequencing used immunoSEQ multiplex PCR; TCRdb keeps in-frame clones, though not all of them. V, J and clone size derive from that table, while D and trimming were established from the DNA sequence. The data hold about 170,000 clones, with roughly 78% observed a single time. Study results and caveats: Analysis performed later found under 20,000 TCR beta sequences associated with HLA alleles at 0.05 false discovery rate. It emerged from a later analysis that several of the most significant clusters appeared to be linked to common viral pathogens.

The germline gives CDR1 LNHDA, CDR2 SQIVND (reference sequence). The CDR3 has 16 residues. J lost 5 bases, V lost 6 bases, and 12 bases had no gene match. Specimen: PBMCs. The sequence came from a woman between 50 and 59 years old in good health and CMV-seropositive. The J gene is TRBJ1-1, the V gene TRBV19; 10 bases match TRBD1. Written as DNA, the CDR3 is TGTGCCAGTAGCTCTTTGTTCCCGGGACAGGGGACTGAAGCTTTCTTT. Its translation is CASSSLFPGQGTEAFF.